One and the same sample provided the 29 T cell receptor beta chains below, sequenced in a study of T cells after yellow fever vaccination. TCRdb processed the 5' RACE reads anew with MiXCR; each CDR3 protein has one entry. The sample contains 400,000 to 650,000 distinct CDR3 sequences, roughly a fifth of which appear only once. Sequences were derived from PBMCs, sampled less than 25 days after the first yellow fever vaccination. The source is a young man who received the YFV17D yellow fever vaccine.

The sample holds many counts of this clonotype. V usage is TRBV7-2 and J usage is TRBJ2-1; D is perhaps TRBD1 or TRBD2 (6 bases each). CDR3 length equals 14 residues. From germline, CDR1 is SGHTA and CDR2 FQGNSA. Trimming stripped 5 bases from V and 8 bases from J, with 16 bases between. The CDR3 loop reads CASSPPGAGYEQFF. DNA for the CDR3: TGTGCCAGCAGCCCCCCGGGGGCGGGCTATGAGCAGTTCTTC.

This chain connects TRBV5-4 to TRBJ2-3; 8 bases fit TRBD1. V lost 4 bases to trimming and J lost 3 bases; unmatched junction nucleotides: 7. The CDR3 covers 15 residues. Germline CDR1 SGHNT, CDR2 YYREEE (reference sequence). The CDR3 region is CASSPPGGFTDTQYF. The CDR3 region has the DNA TGTGCCAGCAGCCCCCCAGGGGGCTTTACAGATACGCAGTATTTT. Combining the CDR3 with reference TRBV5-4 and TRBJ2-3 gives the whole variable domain ETGVTQSPTHLIKTRGQQVTLRCSSQSGHNTVSWYQQALGQGPQFIFQYYREEENGRGNFPPRFSGLQFPNYSSELNVNALELDDSALYLCASSPPGGFTDTQYFGPGTRLTVL.

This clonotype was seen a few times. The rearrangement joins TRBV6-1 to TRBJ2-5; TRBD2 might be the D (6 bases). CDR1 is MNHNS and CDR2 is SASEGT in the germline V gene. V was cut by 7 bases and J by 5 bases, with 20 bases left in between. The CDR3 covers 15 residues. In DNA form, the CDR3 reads TGTGCCAGCATCCCCGGGACTCCGGGGCAGGAGACCCAGTACTTC. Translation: CASIPGTPGQETQYF.

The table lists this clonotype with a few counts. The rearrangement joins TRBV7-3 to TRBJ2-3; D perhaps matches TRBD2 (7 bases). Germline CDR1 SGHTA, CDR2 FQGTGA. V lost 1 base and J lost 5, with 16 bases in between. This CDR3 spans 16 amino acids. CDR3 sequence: CASSLSPAGGQDTQYF. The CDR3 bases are TGTGCCAGCAGCTTAAGCCCCGCCGGGGGGCAAGATACGCAGTATTTT.

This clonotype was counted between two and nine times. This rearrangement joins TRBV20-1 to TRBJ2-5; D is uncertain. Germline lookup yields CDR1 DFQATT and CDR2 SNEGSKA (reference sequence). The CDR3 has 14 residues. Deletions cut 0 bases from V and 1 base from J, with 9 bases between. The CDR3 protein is CSARDGRPQETQYF. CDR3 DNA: TGCAGTGCTAGAGACGGCAGGCCCCAAGAGACCCAGTACTTC.

As DNA, the CDR3 is TGTGCCAGCAGCCACCCCCCCTCGAACTATGGCTACACCTTC. It translates to CASSHPPSNYGYTF. The rearrangement uses TRBV9 and TRBJ1-2; D is unresolved. The germline CDR1 and CDR2 sequences are SGDLS and YYNGEE. V dropped 4 bases and J dropped 2 bases, with 12 bases sitting between them. The CDR3 length is 14 residues.

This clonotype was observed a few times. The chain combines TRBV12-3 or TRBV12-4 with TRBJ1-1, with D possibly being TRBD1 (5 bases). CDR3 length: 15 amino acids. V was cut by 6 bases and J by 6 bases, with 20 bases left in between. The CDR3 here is CASSLVRDYFAEAFF. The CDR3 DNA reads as TGTGCCAGCAGCCTAGTCCGGGACTATTTTGCTGAAGCTTTCTTT.

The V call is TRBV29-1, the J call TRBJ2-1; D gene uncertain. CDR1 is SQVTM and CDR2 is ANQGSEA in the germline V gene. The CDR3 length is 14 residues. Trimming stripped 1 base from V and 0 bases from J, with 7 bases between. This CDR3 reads CSVEGVGSYNEQFF. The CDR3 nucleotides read TGCAGCGTTGAAGGGGTCGGCTCCTACAATGAGCAGTTCTTC.

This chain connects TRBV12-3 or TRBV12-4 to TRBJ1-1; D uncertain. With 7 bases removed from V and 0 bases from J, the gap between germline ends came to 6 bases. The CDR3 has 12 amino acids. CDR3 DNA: TGTGCCAGCATCTCAGTGAACACTGAAGCTTTCTTT. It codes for CASISVNTEAFF.

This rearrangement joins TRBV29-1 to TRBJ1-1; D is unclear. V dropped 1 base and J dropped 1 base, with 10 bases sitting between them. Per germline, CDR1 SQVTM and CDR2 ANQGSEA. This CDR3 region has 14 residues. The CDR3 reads CSVEGVRGNTEAFF. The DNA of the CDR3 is TGCAGCGTTGAAGGGGTCCGGGGGAACACTGAAGCTTTCTTT.

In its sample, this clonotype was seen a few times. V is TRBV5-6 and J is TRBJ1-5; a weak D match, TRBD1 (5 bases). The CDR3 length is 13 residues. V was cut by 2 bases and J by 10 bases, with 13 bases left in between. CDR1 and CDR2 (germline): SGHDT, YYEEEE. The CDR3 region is CASSFGAGGPQHF. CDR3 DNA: TGTGCCAGCAGCTTTGGGGCGGGTGGTCCCCAGCATTTT.

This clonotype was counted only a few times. CDR3 sequence reads: CSASTPGPLAYEQYV. Written as DNA, the CDR3 is TGCAGTGCTAGCACACCGGGTCCACTAGCCTACGAGCAGTACGTC. The chain carries TRBV20-1 and TRBJ2-7; D may be TRBD2 (5 bases). Trimming took 3 bases from V and 2 from J, leaving 17 bases between them. Looked up from germline, CDR1 is DFQATT and CDR2 is SNEGSKA (reference sequence). The CDR3 contains 15 residues.

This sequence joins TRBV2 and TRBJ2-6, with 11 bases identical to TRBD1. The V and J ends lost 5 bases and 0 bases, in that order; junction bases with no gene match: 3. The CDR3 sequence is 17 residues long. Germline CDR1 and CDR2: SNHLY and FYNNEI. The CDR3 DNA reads TGTGCCAGCAGTCCCGGGACAGGGGGCTCTGGGGCCAACGTCCTGACTTTC. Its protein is CASSPGTGGSGANVLTF.

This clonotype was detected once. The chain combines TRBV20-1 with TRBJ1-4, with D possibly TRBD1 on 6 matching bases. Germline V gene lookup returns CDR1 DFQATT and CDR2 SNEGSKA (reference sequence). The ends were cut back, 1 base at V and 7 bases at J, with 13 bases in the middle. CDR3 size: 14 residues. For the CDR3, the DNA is TGCAGTGCTAGAGGGCAGGGGACCCTTGAAAAACTGTTTTTT. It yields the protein CSARGQGTLEKLFF.

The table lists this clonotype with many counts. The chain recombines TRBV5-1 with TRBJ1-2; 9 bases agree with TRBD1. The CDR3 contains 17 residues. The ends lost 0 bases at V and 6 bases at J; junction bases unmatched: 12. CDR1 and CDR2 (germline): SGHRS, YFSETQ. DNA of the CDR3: TGCGCCAGCAGCTTGGAGGGGACAGGGTTCCTCGGGGATGGCTACACCTTC. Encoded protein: CASSLEGTGFLGDGYTF.

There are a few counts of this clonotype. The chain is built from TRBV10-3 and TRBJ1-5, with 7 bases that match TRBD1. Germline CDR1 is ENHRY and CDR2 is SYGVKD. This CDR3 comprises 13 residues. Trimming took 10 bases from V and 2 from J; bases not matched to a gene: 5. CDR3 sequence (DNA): TGTGCCACCAACAGGGGTGGCAATCAGCCCCAGCATTTT. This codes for CATNRGGNQPQHF.

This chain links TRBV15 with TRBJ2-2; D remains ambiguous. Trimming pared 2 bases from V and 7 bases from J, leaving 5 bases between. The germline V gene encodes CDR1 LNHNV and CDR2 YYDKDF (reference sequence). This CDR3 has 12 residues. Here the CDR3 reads CATSRFGGELFF. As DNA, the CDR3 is TGTGCCACCAGCAGATTCGGCGGGGAGCTGTTTTTT.

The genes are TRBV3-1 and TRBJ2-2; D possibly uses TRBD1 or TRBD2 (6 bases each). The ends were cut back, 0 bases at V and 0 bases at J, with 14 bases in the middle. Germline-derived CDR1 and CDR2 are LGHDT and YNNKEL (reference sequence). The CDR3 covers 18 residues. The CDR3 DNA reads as TGTGCCAGCAGCCAAGACGTCTTAAGGGGGGCGAACACCGGGGAGCTGTTTTTT. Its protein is CASSQDVLRGANTGELFF. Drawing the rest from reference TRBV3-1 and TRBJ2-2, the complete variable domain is DTAVSQTPKYLVTQMGNDKSIKCEQNLGHDTMYWYKQDSKKFLKIMFSYNNKELIINETVPNRFSPKSPDKAHLNLHINSLELGDSAVYFCASSQDVLRGANTGELFFGEGSRLTVL.

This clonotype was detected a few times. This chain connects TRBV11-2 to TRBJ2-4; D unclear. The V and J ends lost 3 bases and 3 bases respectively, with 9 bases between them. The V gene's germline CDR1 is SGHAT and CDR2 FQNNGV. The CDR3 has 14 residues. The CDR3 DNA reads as TGTGCCAGCAGCTTGGGGTTGGACAAAAACATTCAGTACTTC. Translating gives CASSLGLDKNIQYF.

CDR3 sequence: CASSQGGFYGYTF. In DNA, the CDR3 is TGTGCCAGCAGCCAAGGAGGGTTCTATGGCTACACCTTC. The chain has TRBV14 and TRBJ1-2, with no clear D. Trimming left V 1 base short and J 4 bases short, with 7 bases between. Germline-derived CDR1 and CDR2 are SGHDN and FVKESK. CDR3 length: 13 amino acids.

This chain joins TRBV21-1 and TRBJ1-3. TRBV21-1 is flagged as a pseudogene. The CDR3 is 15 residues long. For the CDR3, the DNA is TGTGCCAGCAGCAAAGCGGAGAGCTCTGGAAACACCATATATTTT. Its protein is CASSKAESSGNTIYF.

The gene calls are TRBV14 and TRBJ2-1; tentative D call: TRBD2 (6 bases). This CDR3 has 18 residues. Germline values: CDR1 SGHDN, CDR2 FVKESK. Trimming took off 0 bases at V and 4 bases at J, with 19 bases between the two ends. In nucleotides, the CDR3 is TGTGCCAGCAGCCAAGAGCCCCGTTGGGGCGGGGATTACAATGAGCAGTTCTTC. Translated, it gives CASSQEPRWGGDYNEQFF.

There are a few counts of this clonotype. CDR3 in amino acids: CASSPMGTGSPGIYQPQHF. The CDR3 DNA reads TGTGCCAGCTCACCAATGGGGACAGGGAGTCCGGGGATTTATCAGCCCCAGCATTTT. This chain links TRBV18 with TRBJ1-5, with 9 bases matching TRBD1. Germline CDR1 KGHSH, CDR2 LQKENI. The CDR3 is 19 amino acids. J was trimmed by 5 bases and V by 2 bases; bases with no gene match: 16.

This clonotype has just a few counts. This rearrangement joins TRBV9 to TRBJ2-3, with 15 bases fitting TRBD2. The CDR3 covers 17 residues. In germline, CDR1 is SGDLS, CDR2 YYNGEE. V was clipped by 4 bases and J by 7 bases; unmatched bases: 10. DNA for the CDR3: TGTGCCAGCAGCCCCCTCTCCGGGACTAGCGGGGGGTATACGCAGTATTTT. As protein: CASSPLSGTSGGYTQYF.

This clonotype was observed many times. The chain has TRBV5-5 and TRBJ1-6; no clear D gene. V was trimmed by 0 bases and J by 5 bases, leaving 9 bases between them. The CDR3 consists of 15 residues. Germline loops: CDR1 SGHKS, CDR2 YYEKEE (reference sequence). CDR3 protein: CASSLEQIHNSPLHF. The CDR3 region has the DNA TGTGCCAGCAGCTTGGAACAGATACATAATTCACCCCTCCACTTT.

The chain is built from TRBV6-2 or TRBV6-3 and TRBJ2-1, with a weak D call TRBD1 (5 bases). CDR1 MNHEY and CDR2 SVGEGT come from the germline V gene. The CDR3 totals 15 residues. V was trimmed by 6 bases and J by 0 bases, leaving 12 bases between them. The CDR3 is CASRQDQSSYNEQFF. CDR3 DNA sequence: TGTGCCAGCAGACAGGACCAGAGCTCCTACAATGAGCAGTTCTTC.

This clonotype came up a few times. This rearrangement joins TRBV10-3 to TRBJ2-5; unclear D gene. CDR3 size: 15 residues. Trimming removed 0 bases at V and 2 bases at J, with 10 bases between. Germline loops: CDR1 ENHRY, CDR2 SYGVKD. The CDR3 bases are TGTGCCATCAGTGAGTCGAGGACCCAACAAGAGACCCAGTACTTC. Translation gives CAISESRTQQETQYF.

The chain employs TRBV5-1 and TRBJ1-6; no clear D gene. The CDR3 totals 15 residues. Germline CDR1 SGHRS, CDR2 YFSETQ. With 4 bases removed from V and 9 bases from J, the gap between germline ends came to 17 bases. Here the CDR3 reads CASSPDLTTSSPLHF. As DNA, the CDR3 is TGCGCCAGCAGCCCCGACTTAACTACTAGTTCACCCCTCCACTTT.

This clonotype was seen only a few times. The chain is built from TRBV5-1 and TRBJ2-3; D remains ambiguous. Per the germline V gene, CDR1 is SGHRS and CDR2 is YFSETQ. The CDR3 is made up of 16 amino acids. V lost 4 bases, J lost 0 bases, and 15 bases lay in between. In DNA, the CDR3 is TGCGCCAGCAGCCCACTACCGAGAACTAGCACAGATACGCAGTATTTT. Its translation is CASSPLPRTSTDTQYF.